The 13 T cell receptor beta chains given below trace back to one sample, sequenced in a study of OX40 agonist ivuxolimab in advanced cancers. Some clones are missing from TCRdb's copy, which holds only in-frame ones; the method was immunoSEQ multiplex PCR. Of about 72,000 clones listed, roughly nine tenths are singletons. The sequences come from CD4+ or CD8+ T cells sorted from blood, collected in a trial of the OX40 agonist ivuxolimab. The receptor source for this set is an adult with an advanced solid tumor such as melanoma, head and neck, liver or kidney cancer.

The rearrangement uses TRBV5-4 and TRBJ2-7, with D perhaps matching TRBD1 (6 bases). Trimming shortened V by 4 bases and J by 3 bases, and 17 bases separated the two germline ends. This CDR3 has 15 residues. Germline CDR1 reads SGHNT; CDR2 reads YYREEE (reference sequence). The CDR3 here is CASSTQGPINYEQYF. The CDR3 DNA follows: TGTGCCAGCAGCACGCAGGGGCCGATAAACTACGAGCAGTACTTC.

This chain uses TRBV28 with TRBJ1-1, with TRBD1 as a possible D gene (5 bases). Trimming shortened V by 4 bases and J by 0 bases, and 9 bases separated the two germline ends. The CDR3 has 14 residues. The germline CDR1 and CDR2 sequences are MDHEN and SYDVKM. CDR3 residues: CASSSQGMNTEAFF. DNA of the CDR3: TGTGCCAGCAGTTCGCAGGGCATGAACACTGAAGCTTTCTTT.

The chain is built from TRBV11-3 and TRBJ2-1; D is perhaps TRBD1 (6 bases). CDR1 SGHNT and CDR2 YENEEA come from the germline V gene. Trimming took 5 bases from V and 7 from J, leaving 9 bases between them. The CDR3 contains 12 residues. The CDR3 nucleotides read TGTGCCAGCAGCCGACAGGTGAATGAGCAGTTCTTC. Its translation is CASSRQVNEQFF.

The chain couples TRBV11-2 to TRBJ2-3; possible D gene TRBD2, 6 bases. V was trimmed by 5 bases and J by 8 bases, leaving 8 bases between them. Germline CDR1 and CDR2: SGHAT and FQNNGV. This CDR3 comprises 11 residues. The CDR3 region is CASSAGLTQYF. The CDR3 DNA reads as TGTGCCAGCAGCGCGGGACTTACGCAGTATTTT.

The rearrangement links TRBV20-1 to TRBJ2-7, with unresolved D. V lost 4 bases, J lost 0 bases, and 4 bases lay in between. The CDR3 sequence is 11 residues long. Germline CDR1 DFQATT, CDR2 SNEGSKA (reference sequence). The CDR3 loop is CSAKSSYEQYF. The CDR3 nucleotides are TGCAGTGCTAAGTCCTCCTACGAGCAGTACTTC.

The chain is built from TRBV18 and TRBJ2-7; no reliable D call. Germline-derived CDR1 and CDR2 are KGHSH and LQKENI. The CDR3 is made up of 13 amino acids. Trimming pared 6 bases from V and 2 bases from J, leaving 11 bases between. The CDR3 DNA reads TGTGCCAGCTCTCAAGGCAATACCTACGAGCAGTACTTC. Translated: CASSQGNTYEQYF.

This chain joins TRBV28 and TRBJ1-2; no reliable D call. Trimming took 6 bases from V and 1 from J, leaving 6 bases between them. Germline V gene lookup returns CDR1 MDHEN and CDR2 SYDVKM. This CDR3 region has 12 residues. In DNA form, the CDR3 reads TGTGCCAGCAGACCGGGTAACTATGGCTACACCTTC. This codes for CASRPGNYGYTF.

V usage is TRBV2 and J usage is TRBJ2-7; 10 bases align to TRBD2. Unmatched junction bases numbered 11, after V lost 6 bases and J lost 6 bases. This CDR3 contains 15 residues. Germline loops: CDR1 SNHLY, CDR2 FYNNEI. CDR3 sequence reads: CASRPGTSVFSEQYF. For the CDR3, the DNA is TGTGCCAGCAGACCCGGGACTAGCGTTTTCAGCGAGCAGTACTTC.

The chain is built from TRBV7-2 and TRBJ2-2, with D hard to call. V shed 8 bases and J shed 2 bases, with 12 bases lying between them. Germline V CDR1 and CDR2: SGHTA, FQGNSA. The CDR3 has 14 amino acids. The CDR3 DNA reads as TGTGCCAGCGCGGTTACTCCAAACACCGGGGAGCTGTTTTTT. Its translation: CASAVTPNTGELFF.

The chain links TRBV30 to TRBJ1-6, with 8 bases identical to TRBD1. Germline assignment: CDR1 GTSNPN and CDR2 SVGIG (reference sequence). The CDR3 contains 14 residues. J gave up 11 bases and V 2 bases, and 8 bases lay outside the gene matches. The CDR3 DNA follows: TGTGCCTGGAGTCTTGCCTCGACAGGGGCACCCCTCCACTTT. Protein product: CAWSLASTGAPLHF.

The V call is TRBV5-1, the J call TRBJ1-3; no definite D call. The CDR3 spans 14 residues. Germline values: CDR1 SGHRS, CDR2 YFSETQ. Trimming left V 4 bases short and J 0 bases short, with 8 bases between. The CDR3 nucleotides are TGCGCCAGCAGCACCCCTGACTCTGGAAACACCATATATTTT. As protein: CASSTPDSGNTIYF.

The rearrangement links TRBV28 to TRBJ2-2; 10 bases fit TRBD2. This CDR3 comprises 15 residues. With 2 bases clipped from V and 7 bases from J, the junction kept 4 bases outside the gene matches. The germline V gene has CDR1 MDHEN and CDR2 SYDVKM. The CDR3 DNA sequence: TGTGCCAGCAGTTTACTATCTAGCGGGAGCGGGGAGCTGTTTTTT. It codes for CASSLLSSGSGELFF.

The rearrangement joins TRBV6-1 to TRBJ2-3, with TRBD2 matching 7 bases. V trimming: 10 bases; J trimming: 2 bases; junction bases outside the gene matches: 3. From germline, CDR1 is MNHNS and CDR2 SASEGT. This CDR3 has 12 residues. The CDR3 DNA follows: TGTGCCACCCGGGGGGTCACAGATACGCAGTATTTT. It translates to CATRGVTDTQYF.